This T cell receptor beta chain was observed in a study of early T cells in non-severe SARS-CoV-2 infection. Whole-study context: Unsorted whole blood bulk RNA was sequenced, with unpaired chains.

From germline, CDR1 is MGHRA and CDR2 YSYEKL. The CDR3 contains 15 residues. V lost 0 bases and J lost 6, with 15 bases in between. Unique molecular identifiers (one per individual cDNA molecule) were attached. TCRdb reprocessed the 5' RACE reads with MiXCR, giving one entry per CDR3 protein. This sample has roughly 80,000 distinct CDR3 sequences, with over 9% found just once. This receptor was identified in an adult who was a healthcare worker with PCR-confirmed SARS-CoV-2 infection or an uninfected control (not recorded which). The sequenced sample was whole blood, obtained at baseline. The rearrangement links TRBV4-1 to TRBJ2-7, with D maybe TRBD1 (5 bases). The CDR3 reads CASSQEEGAPSEQYF. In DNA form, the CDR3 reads TGCGCCAGCAGCCAAGAAGAAGGGGCGCCGAGCGAGCAGTACTTC.